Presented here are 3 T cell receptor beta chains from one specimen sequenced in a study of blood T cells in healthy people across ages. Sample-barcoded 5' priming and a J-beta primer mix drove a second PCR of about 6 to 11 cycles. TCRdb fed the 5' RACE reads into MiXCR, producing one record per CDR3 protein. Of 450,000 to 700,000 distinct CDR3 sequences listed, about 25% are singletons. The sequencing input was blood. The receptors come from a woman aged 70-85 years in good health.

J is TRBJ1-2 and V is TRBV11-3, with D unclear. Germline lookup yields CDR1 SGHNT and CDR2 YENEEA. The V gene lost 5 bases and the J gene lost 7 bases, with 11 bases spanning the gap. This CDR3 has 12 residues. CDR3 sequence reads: CASSAEDGGYTF. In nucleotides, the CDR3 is TGTGCCAGCAGCGCCGAAGATGGTGGCTACACCTTC.

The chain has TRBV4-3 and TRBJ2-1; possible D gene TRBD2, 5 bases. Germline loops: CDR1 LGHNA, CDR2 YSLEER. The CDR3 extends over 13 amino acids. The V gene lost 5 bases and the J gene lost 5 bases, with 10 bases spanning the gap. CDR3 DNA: TGCGCCAGCAGCAAGGACTTCCACAATGAGCAGTTCTTC. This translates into CASSKDFHNEQFF.

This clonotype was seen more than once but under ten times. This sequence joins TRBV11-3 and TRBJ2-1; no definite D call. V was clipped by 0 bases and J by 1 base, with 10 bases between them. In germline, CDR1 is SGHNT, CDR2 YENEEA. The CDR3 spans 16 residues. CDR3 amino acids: CASSLDLAVSYNEQFF. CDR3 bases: TGTGCCAGCAGCTTAGATTTGGCGGTATCCTACAATGAGCAGTTCTTC.